The entry that follows covers one T cell receptor (beta chain) sequence. Its antigen is unknown. CDR3 length: 17 residues. The ends lost 7 bases at V and 1 base at J; junction bases unmatched: 14. Per germline, CDR1 SGHRS and CDR2 YFSETQ. This entry comes from a study of cytomegalovirus exposure and HLA in healthy donors. Background on the study: HLA-typed donors were the source of about 85 million unique TCRs, which an early data release held. Study-wide results and limits: It was fewer than 200 TCR beta chains that were listed as cytomegalovirus-associated.

PCR involved 60 Vbeta and 13 Jbeta primers. Clones were read by immunoSEQ multiplex PCR, and TCRdb kept only the in-frame ones, dropping some. Among around 190,000 clones, around 80% were seen once, and the ten largest hold 0.69%. This TCR was recovered from a woman in her thirties or forties in good health and CMV-seronegative. Material: PBMCs. V is TRBV5-1 and J is TRBJ2-3, with TRBD1 matching 8 bases. The CDR3 region has the DNA TGCGCCAGCTTCGGACAGGGAAGGGATGTCGGCACAGATACGCAGTATTTT. Amino acid sequence: CASFGQGRDVGTDTQYF.